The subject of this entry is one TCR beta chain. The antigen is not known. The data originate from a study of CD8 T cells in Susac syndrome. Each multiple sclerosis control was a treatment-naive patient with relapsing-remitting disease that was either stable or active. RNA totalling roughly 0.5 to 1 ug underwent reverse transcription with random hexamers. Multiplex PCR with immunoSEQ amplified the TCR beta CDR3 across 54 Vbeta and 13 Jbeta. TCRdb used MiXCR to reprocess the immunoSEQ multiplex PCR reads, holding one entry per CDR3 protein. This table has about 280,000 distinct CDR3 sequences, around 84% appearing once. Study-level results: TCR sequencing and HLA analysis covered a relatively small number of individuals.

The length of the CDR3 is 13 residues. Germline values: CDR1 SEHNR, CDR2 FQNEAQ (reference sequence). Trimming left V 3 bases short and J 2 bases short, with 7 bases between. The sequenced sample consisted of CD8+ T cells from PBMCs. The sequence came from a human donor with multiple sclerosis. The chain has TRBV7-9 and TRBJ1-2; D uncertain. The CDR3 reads CASSLNSNYGYTF. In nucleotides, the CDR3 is TGTGCCAGCAGCTTGAACTCAAACTATGGCTACACCTTC.